Below are 21 T cell receptor beta chains sequenced from a single sample in a study of breast tumors, draining lymph nodes, adjacent tissues. Axillary draining lymph nodes of breast cancer patients supplied the node samples. TCRdb fed the multiplex PCR reads into MiXCR, producing one record per CDR3 protein. The sample includes around 110,000 distinct CDR3 sequences, less than 40% of them seen just once. The sequencing sample was made of axillary lymph node tissue. The receptors come from a female donor with breast cancer. Some clones in this sample may be carry-over from other donors' samples.

This clonotype was seen many times. Possible read error: a much larger clone is one base away. The chain links TRBV6-4 to TRBJ2-7, with D maybe TRBD1 (5 bases). Germline V CDR1 and CDR2: MRHNA, SNTAGT. CDR3 length equals 17 residues. The CDR3 nucleotides read TGTGCCAGCAGCGACGAAGACAGCCCCACTTCCTCCTACGGGCAGTACTTC. Encoded protein: CASSDEDSPTSSYGQYF.

J is TRBJ2-7 and V is TRBV4-3; 10 bases align to TRBD1. The length of the CDR3 is 15 residues. The germline CDR1 and CDR2 sequences are LGHNA and YSLEER. The V gene end was trimmed by 0 bases and the J gene end by 2 bases; junction bases not matched to a gene: 1. The CDR3 is CASSQDGQGAYEQYF. For the CDR3, the DNA is TGCGCCAGCAGCCAAGATGGACAGGGGGCCTACGAGCAGTACTTC.

V gene TRBV12-3 or TRBV12-4 combines with J gene TRBJ2-5; the D is unclear. The CDR3 runs 14 residues. Trimming stripped 8 bases from V and 5 bases from J, with 18 bases between. CDR3 amino acids: CASSPPGPWETQYF. As DNA, the CDR3 is TGTGCCAGCTCACCCCCAGGCCCATGGGAGACCCAGTACTTC.

At least ten counts were recorded for this clonotype. The rearrangement joins TRBV19 to TRBJ2-1; a weak D match, TRBD2 (7 bases). The CDR3 runs 18 residues. With 5 bases removed from V and 0 bases from J, the gap between germline ends came to 20 bases. Germline V gives CDR1 LNHDA, CDR2 SQIVND (reference sequence). CDR3 protein: CASSRGGGASSSYNEQFF. The DNA for the CDR3 is TGTGCCAGTAGTCGGGGAGGGGGGGCCTCGAGCTCCTACAATGAGCAGTTCTTC.

The rearrangement joins TRBV9 to TRBJ1-6; possible D gene TRBD1, 6 bases. This CDR3 has 15 amino acids. CDR1 and CDR2 from the germline V gene are SGDLS and YYNGEE. Trimming cost V 3 bases and J 7 bases, with 14 bases left between them. The CDR3 is CASSEGGARNSPLHF. The CDR3 nucleotides read TGTGCCAGCAGCGAGGGGGGGGCACGGAATTCACCCCTCCACTTT.

This clonotype was detected many times. The chain links TRBV12-3 or TRBV12-4 to TRBJ1-2; D uncertain. The CDR3 length is 13 residues. V was pared by 6 bases and J by 6 bases, with 14 bases between. CDR3 sequence: CASSPVVADGYTF. The CDR3, as DNA: TGTGCCAGCAGCCCCGTAGTGGCGGATGGCTACACCTTC.

J is TRBJ2-7 and V is TRBV6-6; TRBD1 matches at 7 bases. Trimming took 5 bases from V and 4 from J; bases not matched to a gene: 23. Germline CDR1 reads MNHNY; CDR2 reads SVGAGI (reference sequence). The CDR3 totals 19 residues. The CDR3 DNA reads as TGTGCCAGCAGTGCTAGAGATATTCTCCCGACAGGGCAAGCGTACGAGCAGTACTTC. This codes for CASSARDILPTGQAYEQYF.

The genes are TRBV7-2 and TRBJ2-3, with 11 bases identical to TRBD2. The CDR3 has 15 amino acids. V lost 5 bases to trimming and J lost 11 bases; unmatched junction nucleotides: 12. Germline V gives CDR1 SGHTA, CDR2 FQGNSA. For the CDR3, the DNA is TGTGCCAGCAGCCTTAGCGGGGGGGTCTACAATGAGCAGTATTTT. Translating gives CASSLSGGVYNEQYF.

Ten or more counts support this clonotype. The chain uses TRBV12-3 or TRBV12-4 and TRBJ2-3; 10 bases match TRBD2. The trim removed 7 bases at V and 2 bases at J, leaving 9 bases unmatched. This CDR3 has 16 amino acids. The CDR3 nucleotides are TGTGCCAGCACTAACCGAGGACTAGCGGCCACAGATACGCAGTATTTT. The encoded protein is CASTNRGLAATDTQYF.

On this clonotype: This may arise from a read error, as a much more abundant clone is one base away. CDR3 amino acids: CASSLIVTLGAGYTF. As DNA, the CDR3 is TGTGCCAGCAGCTTGATCGTGACCCTGGGGGCTGGCTACACCTTC. J is TRBJ1-2 and V is TRBV5-8; a weak D match, TRBD1 (6 bases). CDR1 and CDR2 from the germline V gene are SGHTS and YDEGEE. CDR3 length: 15 amino acids. The V gene lost 1 base and the J gene lost 7 bases, with 17 bases spanning the gap. Drawing the rest from reference TRBV5-8 and TRBJ1-2, the complete variable domain is EAGVTQSPTHLIKTRGQQATLRCSPISGHTSVYWYQQALGLGLQFLLWYDEGEERNRGNFPPRFSGRQFPNYSSELNVNALELEDSALYLCASSLIVTLGAGYTFGSGTRLTVV.

This clonotype was detected only once. A much larger clone differs by one base, so this may be a read error. The rearrangement uses TRBV19 and TRBJ1-1; no reliable D call. The V gene's germline CDR1 is LNHDA and CDR2 SQIVND (reference sequence). Between the trimmed V and J ends, which lost 8 bases and 1 base, there was a span of 8 bases. The CDR3 length is 12 residues. DNA of the CDR3: TGTGCCAGTCCCTACTGGAACACTGAAGCTTTCTTT. Translated: CASPYWNTEAFF.

This clonotype was observed at least ten times. V and J are TRBV20-1 and TRBJ1-2; tentative D call: TRBD1 (5 bases). This CDR3 has 13 residues. Trimming removed 8 bases at V and 7 bases at J, with 20 bases between. Germline V CDR1 and CDR2: DFQATT, SNEGSKA (reference sequence). This CDR3 reads CSTWSDKGSGYTF. CDR3 nucleotides: TGCAGTACGTGGTCGGACAAGGGCTCTGGCTACACCTTC.

The rearrangement links TRBV29-1 to TRBJ2-1, with D uncertain. CDR1 is SQVTM, CDR2 ANQGSEA, per germline. The CDR3 runs 14 residues. The V gene lost 7 bases and the J gene lost 3 bases, with 16 bases spanning the gap. As DNA, the CDR3 is TGCAGCGCGGGCGGAGCCGCTAACTACAATGAGCAGTTCTTC. This gives the protein CSAGGAANYNEQFF.

This chain uses TRBV28 with TRBJ2-2; D is unresolved. V lost 2 bases and J 5 bases, leaving 9 bases between the germline ends. Per the germline V gene, CDR1 is MDHEN and CDR2 is SYDVKM. The CDR3 has 14 amino acids. CDR3 amino acids: CASSLNLGTGELFF. The CDR3 nucleotides are TGTGCCAGCAGTTTAAATTTAGGTACCGGGGAGCTGTTTTTT.

This clonotype has ten or more counts. The rearrangement links TRBV24-1 to TRBJ2-7, with 7 bases aligning to TRBD2. The CDR3 sequence is 15 residues long. With V trimmed by 2 bases and J by 3 bases, 6 bases remained unmatched. Germline CDR1 KGHDR, CDR2 SFDVKD. CDR3 sequence (DNA): TGTGCCACCAGTGATTCCGCTAGCGGATACTACGAGCAGTACTTC. Residues: CATSDSASGYYEQYF.

The rearrangement joins TRBV11-2 to TRBJ2-3; D tentatively reads TRBD1 or TRBD2 (5 bases each). Germline V CDR1 and CDR2: SGHAT, FQNNGV. Trimming stripped 3 bases from V and 5 bases from J, with 12 bases between. The CDR3 is 14 amino acids. CDR3 bases: TGTGCCAGCAGCTTGGGGCGGGCAGGAGATACGCAGTATTTT. Translating gives CASSLGRAGDTQYF.

The chain employs TRBV20-1 and TRBJ2-7; D may be TRBD1 (6 bases). The CDR3 has 15 residues. Germline assignment: CDR1 DFQATT and CDR2 SNEGSKA (reference sequence). V dropped 3 bases and J dropped 2 bases, with 17 bases sitting between them. CDR3 DNA: TGCAGTGCTAGTGAGGGCGGACAGAAAGCCTACGAGCAGTACTTC. Its translation: CSASEGGQKAYEQYF.

The chain combines TRBV7-9 with TRBJ2-7; D might be TRBD1 or TRBD2, each matching 5 bases. The CDR3 consists of 15 residues. Between the trimmed V and J ends, which lost 1 base and 0 bases, there was a span of 10 bases. Germline loops: CDR1 SEHNR, CDR2 FQNEAQ (reference sequence). The DNA for the CDR3 is TGTGCCAGCAGCTTAGGAGGGGATAGCTCCTACGAGCAGTACTTC. Protein sequence: CASSLGGDSSYEQYF.

This clonotype has just a few counts. The J gene is TRBJ2-1, the V gene TRBV28, with D possibly matching TRBD1 (5 bases). V was trimmed by 6 bases and J by 0 bases, leaving 27 bases between them. The germline CDR1 and CDR2 sequences are MDHEN and SYDVKM. The CDR3 covers 20 residues. This CDR3 is CASRVLGTGYGATSYNEQFF. The CDR3 nucleotides read TGTGCCAGCAGAGTCCTCGGTACAGGTTATGGGGCAACCTCCTACAATGAGCAGTTCTTC.

The rearrangement links TRBV2 to TRBJ2-4, with 7 bases fitting TRBD1. Trimming at V came to 2 bases and at J to 3 bases, leaving 4 bases not matched to a gene. CDR1 and CDR2 from the germline V gene are SNHLY and FYNNEI. The length of the CDR3 is 15 residues. CDR3: CASSETGTDKNIQYF. The CDR3 nucleotides read TGTGCCAGCAGTGAAACCGGGACAGACAAAAACATTCAGTACTTC.

Comment on this clonotype: Given a much more abundant clone one base away, this may be a read error. The chain employs TRBV30 and TRBJ2-1; TRBD2 matches at 7 bases. The CDR3 extends over 15 amino acids. Looked up from germline, CDR1 is GTSNPN and CDR2 is SVGIG (reference sequence). Here the CDR3 reads CAWSLASGVYNGQFF. The CDR3 DNA reads as TGTGCCTGGAGTTTGGCTAGCGGAGTTTACAATGGGCAGTTCTTC. Looking up the rest from reference TRBV30 and TRBJ2-1 gives the full variable domain: SQTIHQWPATLVQPVGSPLSLECTVEGTSNPNLYWYRQAAGRGLQLLFYSVGIGQISSEVPQNLSASRPQDRQFILSSKKLLLSDSGFYLCAWSLASGVYNGQFFGPGTRLTVL.